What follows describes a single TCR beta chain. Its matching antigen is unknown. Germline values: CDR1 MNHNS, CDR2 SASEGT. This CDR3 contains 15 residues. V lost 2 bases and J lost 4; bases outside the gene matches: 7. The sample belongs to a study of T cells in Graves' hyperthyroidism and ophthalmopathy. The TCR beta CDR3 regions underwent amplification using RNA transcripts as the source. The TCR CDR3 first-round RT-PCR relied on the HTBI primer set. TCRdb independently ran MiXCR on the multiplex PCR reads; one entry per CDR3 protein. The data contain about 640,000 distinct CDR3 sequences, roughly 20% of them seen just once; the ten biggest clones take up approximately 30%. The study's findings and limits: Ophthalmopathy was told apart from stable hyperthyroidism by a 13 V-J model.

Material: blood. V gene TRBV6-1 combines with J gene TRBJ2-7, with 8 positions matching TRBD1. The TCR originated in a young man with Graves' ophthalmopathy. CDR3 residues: CASSEQGALLYEQYF. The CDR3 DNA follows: TGTGCCAGCAGTGAACAGGGGGCGTTATTATACGAGCAGTACTTC.